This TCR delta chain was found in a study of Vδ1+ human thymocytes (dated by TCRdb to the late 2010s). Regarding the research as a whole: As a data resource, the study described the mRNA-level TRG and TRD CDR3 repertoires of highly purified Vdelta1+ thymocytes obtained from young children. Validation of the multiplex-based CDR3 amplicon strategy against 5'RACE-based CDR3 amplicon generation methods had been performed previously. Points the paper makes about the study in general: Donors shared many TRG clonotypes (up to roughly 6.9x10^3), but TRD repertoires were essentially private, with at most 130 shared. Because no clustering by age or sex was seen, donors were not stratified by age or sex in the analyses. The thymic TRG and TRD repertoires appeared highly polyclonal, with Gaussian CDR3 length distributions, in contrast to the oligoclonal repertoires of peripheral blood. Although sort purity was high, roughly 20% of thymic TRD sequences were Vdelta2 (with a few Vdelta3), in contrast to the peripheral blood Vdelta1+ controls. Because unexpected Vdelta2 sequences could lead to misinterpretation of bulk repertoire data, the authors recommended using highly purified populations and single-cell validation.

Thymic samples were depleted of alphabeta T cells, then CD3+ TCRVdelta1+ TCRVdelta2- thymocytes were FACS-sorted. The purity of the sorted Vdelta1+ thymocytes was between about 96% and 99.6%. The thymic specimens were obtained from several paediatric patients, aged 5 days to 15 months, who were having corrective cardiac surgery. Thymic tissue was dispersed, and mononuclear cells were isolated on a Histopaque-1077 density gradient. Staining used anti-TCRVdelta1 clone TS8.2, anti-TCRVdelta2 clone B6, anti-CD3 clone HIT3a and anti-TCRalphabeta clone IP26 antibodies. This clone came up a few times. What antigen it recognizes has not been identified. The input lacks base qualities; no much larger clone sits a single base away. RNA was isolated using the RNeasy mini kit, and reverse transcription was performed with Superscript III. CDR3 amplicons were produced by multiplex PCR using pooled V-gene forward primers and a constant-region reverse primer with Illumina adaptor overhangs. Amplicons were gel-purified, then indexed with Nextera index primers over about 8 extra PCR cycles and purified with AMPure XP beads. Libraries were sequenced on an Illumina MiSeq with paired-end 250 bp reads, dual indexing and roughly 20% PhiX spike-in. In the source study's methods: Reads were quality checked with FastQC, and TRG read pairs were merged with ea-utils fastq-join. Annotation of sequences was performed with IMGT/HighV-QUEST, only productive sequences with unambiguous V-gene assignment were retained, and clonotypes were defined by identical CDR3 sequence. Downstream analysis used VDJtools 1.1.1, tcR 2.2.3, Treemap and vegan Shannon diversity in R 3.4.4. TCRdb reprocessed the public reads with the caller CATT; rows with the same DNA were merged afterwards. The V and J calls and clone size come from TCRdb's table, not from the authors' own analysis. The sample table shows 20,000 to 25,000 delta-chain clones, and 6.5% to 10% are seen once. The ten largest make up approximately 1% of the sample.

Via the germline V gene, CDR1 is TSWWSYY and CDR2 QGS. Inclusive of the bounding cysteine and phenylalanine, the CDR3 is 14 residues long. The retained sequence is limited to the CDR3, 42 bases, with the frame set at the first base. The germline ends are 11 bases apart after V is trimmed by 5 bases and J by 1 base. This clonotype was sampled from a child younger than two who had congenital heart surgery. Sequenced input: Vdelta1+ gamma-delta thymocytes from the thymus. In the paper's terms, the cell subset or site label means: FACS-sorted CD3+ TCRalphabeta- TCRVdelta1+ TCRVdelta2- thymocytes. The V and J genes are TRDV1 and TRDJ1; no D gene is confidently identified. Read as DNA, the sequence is TGTGCTCTTGGGAACGGAAGGGTCACCGATAAACTCATCTTT. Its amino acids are CALGNGRVTDKLIF.